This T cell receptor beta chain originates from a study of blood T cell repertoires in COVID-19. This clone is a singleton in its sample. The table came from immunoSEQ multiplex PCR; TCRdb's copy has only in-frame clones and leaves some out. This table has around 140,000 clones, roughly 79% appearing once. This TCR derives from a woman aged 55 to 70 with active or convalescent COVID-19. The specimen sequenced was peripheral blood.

This CDR3 is CASSPGDSLDSPLHF. CDR3 bases: TGCGCCAGCAGCCCGGGGGACAGCTTGGATTCACCCCTCCACTTT. The gene calls are TRBV5-1 and TRBJ1-6, with 7 bases aligning to TRBD1. Trimming at V came to 4 bases and at J to 8 bases, leaving 9 bases not matched to a gene. The CDR3 spans 15 residues. Germline V gives CDR1 SGHRS, CDR2 YFSETQ.